This record looks at one T cell receptor beta chain sequence and its context. Investigators reverse transcribed all isolated RNA, so they sequenced expressed TCRB transcripts. Profiling relied on immunoSEQ multiplex PCR, and the TCRdb table lists in-frame clones only, not all of them. The table has under 950,000 clones, 15% to 20% seen once; the top ten hold 0.023%. The CDR3 has 15 amino acids. V dropped 0 bases and J dropped 3 bases, with 11 bases sitting between them. Germline V gene sequence: CDR1 LGHNA, CDR2 YSLEER. The sample comes from a study of beta chain features in type 1 diabetes. This clonotype originated in a woman between 18 and 29 years old in good health. V usage is TRBV4-3 and J usage is TRBJ1-1; D is possibly TRBD1 (5 bases). The sample taken for sequencing was naive CD4+ T cells from blood. In DNA form, the CDR3 reads TGCGCCAGCAGCCAAGAGTCTGCAGGGTACACTGAAGCTTTCTTT. This sequence encodes CASSQESAGYTEAFF.